Below are 10 T cell receptor beta chains sequenced from a single sample in a study of blood T cell repertoires in COVID-19. Measured with immunoSEQ multiplex PCR; TCRdb has only the in-frame clones, and not every one. The sample lists about 44,000 clones, more than 65% occurring once. The sequenced sample was peripheral blood. The receptors stem from a man at least 80 years old with acute or convalescent COVID-19.

The rearrangement joins TRBV6-6 to TRBJ1-1; 7 bases line up with TRBD1. CDR1 is MNHNY and CDR2 is SVGAGI in the germline V gene (reference sequence). V shed 6 bases, J shed 1 base, and the junction held 5 bases outside the gene matches. The CDR3 covers 14 residues. CDR3 sequence reads: CASRPDRANTEAFF. The CDR3 nucleotides read TGTGCCAGCAGACCCGACAGGGCGAACACTGAAGCTTTCTTT.

The chain employs TRBV7-3 and TRBJ2-2, with D tentatively TRBD2 (5 bases). Germline V gives CDR1 SGHTA, CDR2 FQGTGA. The V end lost 7 bases, the J end lost 4 bases, and 10 bases lay between the germline ends. The CDR3 is 13 amino acids. The DNA for the CDR3 is TGTGCCAGCAAGGCTAGCCTCACCGGGGAGCTGTTTTTT. Amino acid sequence: CASKASLTGELFF. The variable domain in full, with the rest retrieved from reference TRBV7-3 and TRBJ2-2, is GAGVSQTPSNKVTEKGKYVELRCDPISGHTALYWYRQSLGQGPEFLIYFQGTGAADDSGLPNDRFFAVRPEGSVSTLKIQRTERGDSAVYLCASKASLTGELFFGEGSRLTVL.

This clone is a singleton in its sample. The chain has TRBV7-2 and TRBJ2-2, with D possibly matching TRBD2 (5 bases). The CDR3 is made up of 15 amino acids. Germline V CDR1 and CDR2: SGHTA, FQGNSA. V was trimmed by 5 bases and J by 3 bases, leaving 13 bases between them. DNA for the CDR3: TGTGCCAGCAGCCCGGACTGGATGTACACCGGGGAGCTGTTTTTT. Its translation: CASSPDWMYTGELFF.

The V and J genes are TRBV27 and TRBJ1-3, with 7 nucleotides matching TRBD1. The CDR3 spans 15 residues. CDR1 and CDR2 (germline): MNHEY, SMNVEV (reference sequence). J lost 1 base, V lost 5 bases, and 5 bases had no gene match. The CDR3, as DNA: TGTGCCAGCAGTCCACAGGGGAGTTCTGGAAACACCATATATTTT. As protein: CASSPQGSSGNTIYF.

The J gene is TRBJ2-7, the V gene TRBV28; 9 bases line up with TRBD2. Germline CDR1 is MDHEN and CDR2 is SYDVKM. This CDR3 is built from 13 residues. The V gene end was trimmed by 10 bases and the J gene end by 2 bases; junction bases not matched to a gene: 6. This chain's CDR3 is CATRLAVTYEQYF. CDR3 coding DNA: TGTGCCACCCGACTAGCGGTTACCTACGAGCAGTACTTC. The full variable domain, rest sourced from reference TRBV28 and TRBJ2-7, is DVKVTQSSRYLVKRTGEKVFLECVQDMDHENMFWYRQDPGLGLRLIYFSYDVKMKEKGDIPEGYSVSREKKERFSLILESASTNQTSMYLCATRLAVTYEQYFGPGTRLTVT.

The count of this clone is one. This chain joins TRBV2 and TRBJ2-2, with 7 bases aligning to TRBD1. Germline assignment: CDR1 SNHLY and CDR2 FYNNEI. The CDR3 extends over 15 amino acids. V shed 6 bases, J shed 5 bases, and the junction held 9 bases outside the gene matches. As DNA, the CDR3 is TGTGCCAGCAGGAGGGGGCCCCTTCGAACCGGGGAGCTGTTTTTT. It specifies CASRRGPLRTGELFF.

The V call is TRBV5-6, the J call TRBJ2-2, with 8 positions matching TRBD2. This CDR3 has 17 residues. V lost 7 bases to trimming and J lost 0 bases; unmatched junction nucleotides: 11. From germline, CDR1 is SGHDT and CDR2 YYEEEE. In DNA, the CDR3 is TGTGCCAGCGGCCGCGGGGGGAGGGCCCCGAACACCGGGGAGCTGTTTTTT. Its translation is CASGRGGRAPNTGELFF.

The rearrangement uses TRBV4-2 and TRBJ2-5, with TRBD1 matching over 9 bases. Germline V gene data show CDR1 as LGHNA and CDR2 as YNFKEQ. The CDR3 has 15 amino acids. With V trimmed by 1 base and J by 4 bases, 4 bases remained unmatched. CDR3 residues: CASSQAQGARETQYF. The CDR3 nucleotides are TGTGCCAGCAGCCAAGCACAGGGGGCGCGAGAGACCCAGTACTTC.

V and J are TRBV2 and TRBJ2-2; perhaps TRBD1 as D (6 bases). The V gene lost 6 bases and the J gene lost 2 bases, with 10 bases spanning the gap. CDR3 length: 14 residues. CDR1 and CDR2 from the germline V gene are SNHLY and FYNNEI. CDR3 DNA sequence: TGTGCCAGCAGACAGGACAGTAACACCGGGGAGCTGTTTTTT. It specifies CASRQDSNTGELFF.

The gene calls are TRBV2 and TRBJ1-5; 7 bases align to TRBD1. This CDR3 has 17 residues. Germline CDR1 and CDR2: SNHLY and FYNNEI. J gave up 4 bases and V 0 bases, and 9 bases lay outside the gene matches. CDR3 region: CASSEARPRGENQPQHF. In DNA form, the CDR3 reads TGTGCCAGCAGTGAAGCGCGTCCCAGGGGGGAGAATCAGCCCCAGCATTTT. The full variable domain, in which reference TRBV2 and TRBJ1-5 provide the parts outside the CDR3, is EPEVTQTPSHQVTQMGQEVILRCVPISNHLYFYWYRQILGQKVEFLVSFYNNEISEKSEIFDDQFSVERPDGSNFTLKIRSTKLEDSAMYFCASSEARPRGENQPQHFGDGTRLSIL.